This T cell receptor (beta chain) is from a study of cytomegalovirus exposure and HLA in healthy donors. Study in general: The approximately 110 validation repertoires, a later analysis reported, used the same platform as the 650 to 800 repertoires from the first cohort. Overall study results and limits: Subsequent analysis showed first-cohort TCR clusters tending to co-occur in roughly 130 validation repertoires. The study recorded fewer than 200 TCR beta chains that were cytomegalovirus-associated.

This CDR3 region has 14 residues. V lost 4 bases, J lost 8 bases, and 6 bases stayed unmatched. Germline values: CDR1 MDHEN, CDR2 SYDVKM. Details on this clone: Its antigen is not known.

While the first cohort had some 700 subjects, the donors belonged to the separate validation cohort of 100 to 150 subjects. Libraries were prepared by immunoSEQ multiplex PCR; TCRdb keeps only in-frame clonotypes and omits some of them. The sample lists some 140,000 clones, 80% to 90% occurring once. The V gene is TRBV28, the J gene TRBJ1-4; 8 nucleotides align to TRBD1. The sequenced sample was PBMCs. This receptor was taken from a young man in good health and CMV-seronegative. CDR3 sequence (DNA): TGTGCCAGCAGTTCCAACAGGGGGGACGAAAAACTGTTTTTT. It codes for CASSSNRGDEKLFF.